The entry that follows covers one T cell receptor (beta chain) sequence. CDR3 size: 15 residues. J gave up 0 bases and V 7 bases, and 7 bases lay outside the gene matches. Germline V gene lookup returns CDR1 SEHNR and CDR2 FQNEAQ (reference sequence). With 60 Vbeta and 13 Jbeta primers, the PCR was carried out. Produced via immunoSEQ multiplex PCR; TCRdb's table is partial and in-frame only. The sample has 150,000 to 190,000 clones, about 85% seen once. The data belong to a study of cytomegalovirus exposure and HLA in healthy donors. The rearrangement joins TRBV7-9 to TRBJ1-1, with 8 bases fitting TRBD1. Material: PBMCs. The receptor was isolated from a woman aged 18-29 years in good health and CMV-seronegative. The CDR3 loop is CASKSGTGMNTEAFF. DNA of the CDR3: TGTGCCAGCAAATCCGGGACAGGAATGAACACTGAAGCTTTCTTT.